This T cell receptor beta chain emerged from a study of human T cells and chemical hapten exposure (dated by TCRdb to 2020 to 2023). Regarding the study in general: For sensitization, 2% DPC in acetone was applied to an approximately 2 cm by approximately 2 cm area of upper inner arm skin. Weekly therapeutic DPC doses were additionally applied to the scalp of patients throughout the roughly 23-week study period. Patch testing was performed on the upper back with Finn chambers containing 0.01% DPC, and the patch tests were scored after 6 days according to International Contact Dermatitis Research Group standards. Most of the patients in the cohort were female, and the cohort covered alopecia areata with under or over 50% scalp involvement, alopecia totalis and alopecia universalis. Libraries were combined into a pool for sequencing, and differences in TCR yield between samples came mainly from small differences in library volumes within the pool. The study tracked peripheral blood TCR repertoire changes in vivo during primary and secondary sensitization to the hapten diphenylcyclopropenone (DPC) in alopecia patients. Blood samples were taken from patients before sensitization (week 0) and then at 2, 6 and about 24 weeks after DPC sensitization. Blood for TCR sequencing was provided by twenty-nine alopecia patients at one to four time points (pre-sensitization, 2, 6 and 24 weeks).

Study-level results and caveats: The number of PT1 expanded TCRs positively correlated with patch test score, significant at thresholds 8, 16 and 32 but not 4. Compared with pre-sensitization or healthy control sets, expanded TCRs formed significantly more large CDR3 similarity clusters, which is consistent with antigen-driven responses. DPC sensitization did not change how many TCRs were above 1 in 1000 frequency, and no evidence was found of alterations in global repertoire structure. Alopecia, a presumed autoimmune disease, was present in all patients, so the immune response of the patients might differ from that of healthy individuals. Repeated subsampling changed both the strength of the expansion versus patch-test correlation and the threshold at which the correlation became significant.

CDR1 and CDR2, looked up from the germline V gene, are MNHEY and SVGAGI. The CDR3 runs 14 amino acids, cysteine and phenylalanine included. The only DNA kept is the CDR3, 42 bases in frame from the first base. The V end loses 5 bases and the J end loses 10 bases, and a stretch of 18 bases separates them. Library construction relied on RACE. Sequencing was carried out with a NextSeq 500. During library preparation, unique molecular identifiers were attached to individual cDNA molecules so that TCRs could be counted quantitatively and reproducibly. For every blood RNA sample, sequencing covered both the TCR alpha and TCR beta chains. Per the original workflow: Samples had a median of 95,638 TCRs, with a range from roughly 23,224 to 700,000. The Decombinator software suite was used to annotate V, J and CDR3 in the TCR reads. To make PS versus PT1 abundance plots, every sample was subsampled to the same number of TCRs (28,000). Expanded TCRs were defined as absent before sensitization and observed at least eight times at the 2-week time point. The public reads were quality trimmed at Q25 with fastp and then assembled into clones with MiXCR by TCRdb, keeping productive beta chains. Each CDR3 protein appears once, grouped with its most common genes and DNA. TCRdb, rather than the study authors, made the V and J calls. Here the sample has some 74,000 distinct CDR3 sequences; roughly 13% occur a single time. The top ten clones comprise approximately 6.2% of the sample.

With regard to this clonotype: Its antigen remains unidentified. Base quality data are lacking; no much larger clone is found one base away.

Interpreted using the paper, the time point label stands for: patch test 3, about 24 weeks after DPC sensitization. Per the publication, the treatment or condition label means: therapeutic diphenylcyclopropenone sensitization with weekly scalp DPC. At every patch-test visit, the blood draw took place before the patch test was put on. To be eligible, patients had to be aged 18 to 70, diagnosed with alopecia and judged suitable for DPC therapy, while pregnant patients were excluded. Total RNA was isolated from unfractionated whole blood collected in Tempus Blood RNA tubes. The sequence links TRBV6-5 to TRBJ2-4; TRBD1 is a possible D gene, resting on 6 matching bases. The source is a woman in her 50s with alopecia areata. Some clones in this sample may be carry-over from other donors' samples. Sequenced here: whole blood, sampled in connection with sensitization to the hapten diphenylcyclopropenone (DPC). The CDR3 here reads CASSRGTGNGIQYF. The nucleotide sequence reads as follows: TGTGCCAGCAGTAGGGGGACGGGGAATGGAATTCAGTACTTC.